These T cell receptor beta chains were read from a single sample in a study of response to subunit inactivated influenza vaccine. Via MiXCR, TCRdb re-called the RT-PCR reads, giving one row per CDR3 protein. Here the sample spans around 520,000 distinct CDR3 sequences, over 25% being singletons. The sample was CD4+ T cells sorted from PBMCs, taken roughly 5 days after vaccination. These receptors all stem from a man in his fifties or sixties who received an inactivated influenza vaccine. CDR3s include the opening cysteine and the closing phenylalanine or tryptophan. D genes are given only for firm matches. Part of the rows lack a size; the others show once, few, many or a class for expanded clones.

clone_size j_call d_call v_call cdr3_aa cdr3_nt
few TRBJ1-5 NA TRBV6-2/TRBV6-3 CASSYVRGSNQHQHF TGTGCCAGCAGTTACGTACGGGGGTCAAATCAGCACCAGCATTTT
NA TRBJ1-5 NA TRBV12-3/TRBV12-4 CASSPDFGTRNQPQHF TGTGCCAGCAGTCCGGACTTCGGGACAAGGAATCAGCCCCAGCATTTT
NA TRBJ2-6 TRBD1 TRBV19 CASRATGAGANVLTF TGTGCCAGTAGAGCGACAGGGGCTGGGGCCAACGTCCTGACTTTC
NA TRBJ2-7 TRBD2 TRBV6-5 CATRGLAGSQYF TGTGCCACCAGGGGACTAGCGGGGAGTCAGTACTTC
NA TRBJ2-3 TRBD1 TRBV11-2 CASSFRDRGGDTQYF TGTGCCAGCAGCTTCCGGGACAGGGGGGGAGATACGCAGTATTTT
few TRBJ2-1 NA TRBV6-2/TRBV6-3 CASSLTHKQFF TGTGCCAGCAGTTTAACCCATAAGCAGTTCTTC
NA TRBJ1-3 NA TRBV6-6 CASIQGSGNTIYF TGTGCCAGCATACAAGGCTCTGGAAACACCATATATTTT
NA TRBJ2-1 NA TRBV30 CAWSGRGRINEQFF TGTGCCTGGAGTGGGAGGGGGCGCATTAATGAGCAGTTCTTC
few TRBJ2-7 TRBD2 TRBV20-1 CSARPGLAGSYEQYF TGCAGTGCTAGACCGGGACTAGCGGGCTCCTACGAGCAGTACTTC
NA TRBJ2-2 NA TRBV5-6 CASSSMTGHGELFF TGTGCCAGCAGCTCGATGACAGGCCACGGGGAGCTGTTTTTT
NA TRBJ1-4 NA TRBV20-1 CSARDGTYSFF TGCAGTGCTAGGGACGGGACATACTCGTTTTTT
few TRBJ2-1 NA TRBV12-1 CGALLGASHNEQFF TGTGGAGCCCTTTTGGGGGCCTCCCACAATGAGCAGTTCTTC
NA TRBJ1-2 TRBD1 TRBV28 CASRPGQASYGYTF TGTGCCAGCAGACCGGGACAGGCGAGCTATGGCTACACCTTC
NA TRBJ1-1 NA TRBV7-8 CASSLGQKYTEAFF TGTGCCAGCAGCTTAGGACAGAAATACACTGAAGCTTTCTTT
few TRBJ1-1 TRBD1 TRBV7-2 CASSLARTGRNTEAFF TGTGCCAGCAGCTTAGCGCGGACAGGGCGGAACACTGAAGCTTTCTTT
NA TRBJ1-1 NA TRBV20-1 CSAQEIRNTEAFF TGCAGTGCGCAAGAAATCCGTAACACTGAAGCTTTCTTT
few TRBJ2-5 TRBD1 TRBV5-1 CASSLVQGAVQETQYF TGCGCCAGCAGCTTGGTACAGGGGGCTGTCCAAGAGACCCAGTACTTC
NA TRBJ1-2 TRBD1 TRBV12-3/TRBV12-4 CASSFTGTGYGYTF TGTGCCAGCAGTTTTACCGGGACAGGGTATGGCTACACCTTC
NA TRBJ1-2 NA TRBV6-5 CASSLRTVGYGYTF TGTGCCAGCAGTTTACGGACAGTCGGCTATGGCTACACCTTC
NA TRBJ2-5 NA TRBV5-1 CASSLRDEETQYF TGCGCCAGCAGCCTCCGGGACGAAGAGACCCAGTACTTC
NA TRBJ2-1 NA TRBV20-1 CSARLGWSTDEQFF TGCAGTGCTAGACTCGGCTGGAGTACGGATGAGCAGTTCTTC
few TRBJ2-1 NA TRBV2 CASSEAWELSEQFF TGTGCCAGCAGTGAAGCCTGGGAGTTGAGTGAGCAGTTCTTC
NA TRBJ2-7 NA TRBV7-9 CASIPTTVFRGQYF TGTGCCAGCATCCCGACCACTGTATTTCGCGGGCAGTACTTC
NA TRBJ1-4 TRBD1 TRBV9 CASSGTGGSGKLFF TGTGCCAGCAGCGGGACAGGGGGTTCAGGAAAACTGTTTTTT
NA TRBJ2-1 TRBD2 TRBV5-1 CASSSLAGGDNEQFF TGCGCCAGCAGCTCACTAGCGGGGGGGGATAATGAGCAGTTCTTC
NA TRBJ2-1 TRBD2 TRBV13 CASSWTVGLAANRLSSYNEQFF TGTGCCAGCAGCTGGACAGTGGGACTAGCGGCCAACCGGTTGAGCTCCTACAATGAGCAGTTCTTC
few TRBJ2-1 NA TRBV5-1 CASSPVAGSNEQFF TGCGCCAGCAGCCCAGTGGCAGGCAGCAATGAGCAGTTCTTC
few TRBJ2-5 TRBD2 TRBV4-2 CASSQVAGGQETQYF TGTGCCAGCAGCCAAGTAGCGGGGGGGCAAGAGACCCAGTACTTC
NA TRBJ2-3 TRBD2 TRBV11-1 CASSRGTSGRAKEDTQYF TGTGCCAGCAGCCGCGGGACTAGCGGGAGGGCCAAGGAAGATACGCAGTATTTT
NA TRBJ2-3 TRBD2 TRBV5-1 CASSNGGLAGGDTQYF TGCGCCAGCAGCAACGGTGGGCTAGCGGGGGGAGATACGCAGTATTTT
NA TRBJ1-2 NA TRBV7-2 CASSFTTGSRGYTF TGTGCCAGCAGCTTCACTACAGGGTCGAGGGGCTACACCTTC
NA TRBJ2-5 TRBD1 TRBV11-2 CASSSIRGQETQYF TGTGCCAGCAGCTCAATCAGGGGGCAAGAGACCCAGTACTTC
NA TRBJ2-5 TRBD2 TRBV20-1 CSARDSTSGKTETQHF TGCAGTGCTAGAGATTCGACTAGCGGGAAAACTGAGACCCAGCACTTC
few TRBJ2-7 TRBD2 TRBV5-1 CASSLTSSGSLRLNEQYF TGCGCCAGCAGCTTGACGTCTAGCGGGAGTCTCCGGCTCAACGAGCAGTACTTC
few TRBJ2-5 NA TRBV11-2 CASSLPLNLGETQYF TGTGCCAGCAGCTTACCCCTTAACCTCGGAGAGACCCAGTACTTC
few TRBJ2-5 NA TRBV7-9 CASSLGFSSETQYF TGTGCCAGCAGCTTAGGTTTCTCATCAGAGACCCAGTACTTC
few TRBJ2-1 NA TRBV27 CASGPGTRANEQFF TGTGCCAGCGGGCCAGGGACTCGAGCAAATGAGCAGTTCTTC
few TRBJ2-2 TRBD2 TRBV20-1 CSAGLSGRGTGELFF TGCAGTGCGGGGCTCAGCGGGAGAGGCACCGGGGAGCTGTTTTTT
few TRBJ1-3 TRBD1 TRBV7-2 CASSLQGGTTGNTIYF TGTGCCAGCAGCTTACAGGGGGGCACCACCGGAAACACCATATATTTT
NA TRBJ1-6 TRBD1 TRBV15 CATSSRGRADSPLHF TGTGCCACCAGCTCAAGGGGGCGCGCAGATTCACCCCTCCACTTT
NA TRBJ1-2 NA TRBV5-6 CASSLVEDYGYTF TGTGCCAGCAGCTTGGTGGAGGACTATGGCTACACCTTC
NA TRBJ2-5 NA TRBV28 CASSLPGQSSYF TGTGCCAGCAGTTTGCCGGGACAATCTTCGTACTTC
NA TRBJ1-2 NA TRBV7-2 CASSLYRTNYGYTF TGTGCCAGCAGCTTATACAGAACTAACTATGGCTACACCTTC
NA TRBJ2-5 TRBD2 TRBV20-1 CSARGRTSGDWYQETQYF TGCAGTGCTAGAGGACGAACTAGCGGAGATTGGTACCAAGAGACCCAGTACTTC
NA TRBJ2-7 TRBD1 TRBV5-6 CASSKQGQGYEQYF TGTGCCAGCAGCAAACAAGGACAGGGCTACGAGCAGTACTTC
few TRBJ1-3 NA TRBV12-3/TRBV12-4 CASSLVGPFSGNTIYF TGTGCCAGCAGTTTAGTAGGCCCCTTCTCTGGAAACACCATATATTTT
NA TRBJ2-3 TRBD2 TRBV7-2 CASSYLGSGSDTQYF TGTGCCAGCAGCTACTTGGGTAGCGGGTCAGATACGCAGTATTTT
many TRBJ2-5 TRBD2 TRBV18 CASSPQRGETQYF TGTGCCAGCTCACCGCAGCGGGGGGAGACCCAGTACTTC
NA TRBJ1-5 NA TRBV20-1 CSARSGGFGNQPQHF TGCAGTGCTAGATCGGGGGGATTTGGCAATCAGCCCCAGCATTTT
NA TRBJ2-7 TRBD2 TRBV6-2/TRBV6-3 CASTGWTRRSGRGTYEQYF TGTGCCAGCACTGGGTGGACGAGAAGAAGCGGGAGAGGCACCTACGAGCAGTACTTC
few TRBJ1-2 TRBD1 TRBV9 CASSPGTGNPYGYTF TGTGCCAGCAGCCCCGGGACAGGGAATCCCTATGGCTACACCTTC
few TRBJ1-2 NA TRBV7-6 CASSLTDTNYGYTF TGTGCCAGCAGCTTAACGGACACAAACTATGGCTACACCTTC
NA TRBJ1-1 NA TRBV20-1 CSARDRRTSNTEAFF TGCAGTGCTAGAGATCGGCGGACCTCGAACACTGAAGCTTTCTTT